A selection of T cell receptor beta chains follows, all from one sample in a study of beta chain features in type 1 diabetes. TCRdb's copy holds only in-frame clones and misses some; the assay was immunoSEQ multiplex PCR. The sample holds roughly 340,000 clones, roughly 12% seen once. Sequenced material: naive CD4+ T cells from blood. Receptors were obtained from a woman younger than 30 with type 1 diabetes. The CDR3 runs from the conserved cysteine through the conserved F or W. The order of the fields is J gene, V gene, CDR3 protein.

J gene: TRBJ1-2
V gene: TRBV18
CDR3 protein: CASSKTGDGYTF

J gene: TRBJ1-1
V gene: TRBV5-4
CDR3 protein: CASSPGVVDTEAFF

J gene: TRBJ1-5
V gene: TRBV30
CDR3 protein: CAWSVGTTSFGDQPQHF

J gene: TRBJ2-3
V gene: TRBV5-1
CDR3 protein: CASSVGGDRVLADTQYF

J gene: TRBJ2-2
V gene: TRBV4-1
CDR3 protein: CASSLPSVGELFF

J gene: TRBJ1-1
V gene: TRBV28
CDR3 protein: CASSRAPGVYTEAFF

J gene: TRBJ2-3
V gene: TRBV25-1
CDR3 protein: CASSDPSGSTDTQYF

J gene: TRBJ1-2
V gene: TRBV5-4
CDR3 protein: CASSRWEGVYGYTF

J gene: TRBJ2-2
V gene: TRBV28
CDR3 protein: CASSSPGQGTGGELFF

J gene: TRBJ2-2
V gene: TRBV5-1
CDR3 protein: CASSRTGTGDTGELFF

J gene: TRBJ1-1
V gene: TRBV29-1
CDR3 protein: CSVENVHRWTEAFF

J gene: TRBJ2-3
V gene: TRBV5-1
CDR3 protein: CASSFRGRTDTQYF

J gene: NA
V gene: TRBV27
CDR3 protein: CASSRGYAYEQYF

J gene: TRBJ1-1
V gene: TRBV6-5
CDR3 protein: CASSYSTGANTEAFF

J gene: TRBJ2-7
V gene: TRBV5-1
CDR3 protein: CASSLGQGATYEQYF

J gene: TRBJ2-3
V gene: TRBV2
CDR3 protein: CASTLIQGLAEPTDTQYF

J gene: TRBJ1-2
V gene: TRBV13
CDR3 protein: CASSLAGGSGGYTF

J gene: TRBJ2-1
V gene: TRBV2
CDR3 protein: CASSDGRGGDEQFF

J gene: TRBJ2-1
V gene: TRBV7-3
CDR3 protein: CASSLAPGQEYNEQFF

J gene: TRBJ2-5
V gene: TRBV6-6
CDR3 protein: CASSYPEAGETQYF

J gene: TRBJ2-5
V gene: TRBV11-3
CDR3 protein: CASSPLPGGPETQYF

J gene: TRBJ2-1
V gene: TRBV18
CDR3 protein: CASSPQGPGAYNEQFF

J gene: TRBJ2-5
V gene: TRBV27
CDR3 protein: CASSPLGISSGGKYF